This T cell receptor beta chain was documented in a study of blood T cell repertoires in COVID-19. Across the whole study: Sources were T cells, B-cell-depleted T cells, or PBMCs; the material itself was cDNA or gDNA.

In the original processing: Estimates of nucleated cell counts were drawn from the amplification of reference gene primers. Clones were read by immunoSEQ multiplex PCR, and TCRdb kept only the in-frame ones, dropping some. Clone size and the V and J calls come from that table; the DNA yielded D and trimming. The data show 100,000 to 150,000 clones, almost 85% seen once. The V end lost 3 bases, the J end lost 4 bases, and 6 bases lay between the germline ends. Germline V CDR1 and CDR2: SQVTM, ANQGSEA. This CDR3 region has 11 residues. The sequenced material came from peripheral blood. V is TRBV29-1 and J is TRBJ1-2; weak D call: TRBD1 (6 bases). The clonotype was recovered from a man in his 60s with acute or convalescent COVID-19. The CDR3 is CSVDRGYGYTF. As DNA, the CDR3 is TGCAGCGTTGACAGGGGCTATGGCTACACCTTC.